These 25 T cell receptor beta chains share one sample of origin, sequenced in a study of shared clonotypes between healthy human individuals. Clones were read by immunoSEQ multiplex PCR, and TCRdb kept only the in-frame ones, dropping some. Altogether hundreds of thousands of clones are present, about 78% being singletons, with the ten largest covering 1.8%. Sequencing was done on a sample of memory CD4+ T cells sorted from blood. Subset meaning: CD45RA-negative fraction. The receptors originated from a woman in her 30s in good health.

This clone was picked up a small number of times. The rearrangement links TRBV5-1 to TRBJ1-1; perhaps TRBD1 as D (6 bases). With 5 bases removed from V and 0 bases from J, the gap between germline ends came to 8 bases. Per the germline V gene, CDR1 is SGHRS and CDR2 is YFSETQ. This CDR3 is 13 amino acids long. DNA for the CDR3: TGCGCCAGCAGAGGACAGATGAACACTGAAGCTTTCTTT. It codes for CASRGQMNTEAFF. The whole variable domain, remainder taken from reference TRBV5-1 and TRBJ1-1, is KAGVTQTPRYLIKTRGQQVTLSCSPISGHRSVSWYQQTPGQGLQFLFEYFSETQRNKGNFPGRFSGRQFSNSRSEMNVSTLELGDSALYLCASRGQMNTEAFFGQGTRLTVV.

A remark on this clone: This same CDR3 is encoded by further DNA sequences in the sample. The V and J genes are TRBV18 and TRBJ2-5; 9 bases fit TRBD1. The V and J ends lost 6 bases and 1 base, in that order; junction bases with no gene match: 3. The CDR3 runs to 14 residues. Germline CDR1 reads KGHSH; CDR2 reads LQKENI. This chain's CDR3 is CASSPGQGQETQYF. The CDR3 nucleotides are TGTGCCAGCTCGCCGGGACAGGGCCAAGAGACCCAGTACTTC.

The chain joins TRBV6-5 to TRBJ1-2; D is undetermined. There are 14 residues in the CDR3. Germline CDR1 and CDR2: MNHEY and SVGAGI. V was trimmed by 0 bases and J by 1 base, leaving 6 bases between them. DNA of the CDR3: TGTGCCAGCAGTTACTCGGAGGGTAACTATGGCTACACCTTC. Protein: CASSYSEGNYGYTF.

This rearrangement joins TRBV28 to TRBJ2-4, with TRBD2 identical over 10 bases. J gave up 7 bases and V 6 bases, and 3 bases lay outside the gene matches. The CDR3 totals 13 residues. In germline, CDR1 is MDHEN, CDR2 SYDVKM. The CDR3 bases are TGTGCCAGCAGGCTAGCGGGAGATAACATTCAGTACTTC. Amino acid sequence: CASRLAGDNIQYF.

The rearrangement uses TRBV14 and TRBJ2-1; 10 positions match TRBD2. The germline V gene encodes CDR1 SGHDN and CDR2 FVKESK. This CDR3 comprises 17 residues. Trimming at V came to 0 bases and at J to 7 bases, leaving 9 bases not matched to a gene. The CDR3 here is CASSQDPSGSRPNEQFF. CDR3 nucleotides: TGTGCCAGCAGCCAAGACCCTAGCGGGAGTAGGCCTAATGAGCAGTTCTTC. Combining the CDR3 with reference TRBV14 and TRBJ2-1 gives the whole variable domain EAGVTQFPSHSVIEKGQTVTLRCDPISGHDNLYWYRRVMGKEIKFLLHFVKESKQDESGMPNNRFLAERTGGTYSTLKVQPAELEDSGVYFCASSQDPSGSRPNEQFFGPGTRLTVL.

The V gene is TRBV5-1, the J gene TRBJ1-4, with D possibly being TRBD1 (6 bases). The V gene's germline CDR1 is SGHRS and CDR2 YFSETQ. The V and J ends lost 7 bases and 6 bases respectively, with 22 bases between them. The CDR3 totals 16 residues. In nucleotides, the CDR3 is TGCGCCAGCGGCCTGGGGGCAGGGCTGGAGGATGAAAAACTGTTTTTT. It translates to CASGLGAGLEDEKLFF.

The CDR3 reads CASSDGQGDGEQYF. The CDR3, as DNA: TGCGCCAGCAGTGACGGACAGGGAGACGGCGAGCAGTACTTC. The chain has TRBV10-1 and TRBJ2-7; TRBD1 agrees at 8 bases. This CDR3 is built from 14 residues. Per germline, CDR1 WNHNN and CDR2 SYGVQD (reference sequence). The J segment lost 6 bases and the V segment lost 3 bases, leaving 7 bases of the junction unmatched.

V is TRBV27 and J is TRBJ2-2, with 8 bases fitting TRBD1. The CDR3 spans 15 residues. Losses at the gene ends were 5 bases for V and 6 bases for J; bases not matched to a gene: 8. The germline V gene encodes CDR1 MNHEY and CDR2 SMNVEV (reference sequence). The CDR3 DNA follows: TGTGCCAGCAGTCCGGACAGGGTCGTGGCCGGGGAGCTGTTTTTT. It yields the protein CASSPDRVVAGELFF.

V is TRBV5-1 and J is TRBJ2-7; D remains unclear. Looked up from germline, CDR1 is SGHRS and CDR2 is YFSETQ. The CDR3 extends over 15 amino acids. Deletions cut 2 bases from V and 2 bases from J, with 14 bases between. The CDR3 here is CASSLVLGSTYEQYF. The CDR3 DNA sequence: TGCGCCAGCAGCTTAGTGCTAGGGTCAACCTACGAGCAGTACTTC.

The gene calls are TRBV4-2 and TRBJ1-2; 11 bases align to TRBD1. CDR3 size: 18 residues. V shed 2 bases and J 1 base; nucleotides not matched to a gene: 9. Germline V gene lookup returns CDR1 LGHNA and CDR2 YNFKEQ. CDR3 in amino acids: CASSQFGQGAAGNYGYTF. The CDR3 bases are TGTGCCAGCAGCCAATTCGGACAGGGGGCAGCCGGTAACTATGGCTACACCTTC.

This clone came up many times. This chain joins TRBV28 and TRBJ2-7; unclear D gene. Per germline, CDR1 MDHEN and CDR2 SYDVKM. The CDR3 is 12 residues long. V was clipped by 1 base and J by 3 bases, with 4 bases between them. CDR3: CASSLFLYEQYF. In nucleotides, the CDR3 is TGTGCCAGCAGTTTATTCCTCTACGAGCAGTACTTC.

The CDR3: CASSLGAAGGPDTQYF. DNA of the CDR3: TGCGCCAGCAGCTTGGGGGCAGCGGGAGGACCAGATACGCAGTATTTT. The rearrangement uses TRBV5-1 and TRBJ2-3, with 9 positions matching TRBD2. Germline V gives CDR1 SGHRS, CDR2 YFSETQ. The CDR3 is made up of 16 amino acids. Unmatched junction bases numbered 6, after V lost 0 bases and J lost 4 bases.

V and J are TRBV6-5 and TRBJ1-1, with a tentative D call TRBD1 (5 bases). V lost 2 bases to trimming and J lost 9 bases, with 10 bases between them. The CDR3 loop spans 12 amino acids. Germline lookup yields CDR1 MNHEY and CDR2 SVGAGI. DNA for the CDR3: TGTGCCAGCAGTTACGTCGGGACTAAAGCTTTCTTT. It translates to CASSYVGTKAFF.

The genes are TRBV4-1 and TRBJ2-2, with D tentatively TRBD1 or TRBD2 (5 bases each). Germline lookup yields CDR1 MGHRA and CDR2 YSYEKL. V shed 3 bases and J shed 5 bases, with 13 bases lying between them. The CDR3 covers 15 residues. Here the CDR3 DNA reads TGCGCCAGCAGCCAGACCGGGACCGTAACCGGGGAGCTGTTTTTT. Translated, it gives CASSQTGTVTGELFF.

This clone has just one count. V usage is TRBV18 and J usage is TRBJ2-1; TRBD2 matches 7 bases. The ends lost 8 bases at V and 6 bases at J; junction bases unmatched: 13. The germline V gene encodes CDR1 KGHSH and CDR2 LQKENI. This CDR3 region has 15 residues. CDR3 in amino acids: CASSQGAGVPNEQFF. The CDR3 DNA reads as TGTGCCAGCAGCCAAGGGGCGGGAGTCCCCAATGAGCAGTTCTTC.

The chain has TRBV11-2 and TRBJ1-1, with D maybe TRBD1 (5 bases). The CDR3 covers 14 residues. V was shortened by 3 bases and J by 1 base, with 9 bases between the two germline ends. The germline V gene has CDR1 SGHAT and CDR2 FQNNGV. CDR3 nucleotides: TGTGCCAGCAGCTTGGGGGATAGGAACACTGAAGCTTTCTTT. Residues: CASSLGDRNTEAFF.

A word on this clone: A much larger clone sits a single nucleotide away, making a read error possible. J is TRBJ2-7 and V is TRBV28; the D is unclear. The CDR3 spans 10 residues. From germline, CDR1 is MDHEN and CDR2 SYDVKM. V lost 6 bases to trimming and J lost 3 bases, with 3 bases between them. CDR3 bases: TGTGCCAGCAGACACTACGAGCAGTACTTC. It encodes CASRHYEQYF. The variable domain in full, with the rest retrieved from reference TRBV28 and TRBJ2-7, is DVKVTQSSRYLVKRTGEKVFLECVQDMDHENMFWYRQDPGLGLRLIYFSYDVKMKEKGDIPEGYSVSREKKERFSLILESASTNQTSMYLCASRHYEQYFGPGTRLTVT.

The rearrangement uses TRBV25-1 and TRBJ1-4, with D perhaps matching TRBD1 (5 bases). Germline V gives CDR1 MGHDK, CDR2 SYGVNS. V shed 5 bases and J shed 8 bases, with 18 bases lying between them. CDR3 length: 15 residues. CDR3 bases: TGTGCCAGCAGTCAGGGACTACAAATGGGGGAAAAACTGTTTTTT. Translated, it gives CASSQGLQMGEKLFF. The entire variable domain, with the rest obtained from reference TRBV25-1 and TRBJ1-4, is as follows: EADIYQTPRYLVIGTGKKITLECSQTMGHDKMYWYQQDPGMELHLIHYSYGVNSTEKGDLSSESTVSRIRTEHFPLTLESARPSHTSQYLCASSQGLQMGEKLFFGSGTQLSVL.

The chain carries TRBV5-1 and TRBJ2-3; 8 bases map to TRBD2. The CDR3 has 14 amino acids. The ends lost 4 bases at V and 6 bases at J; junction bases unmatched: 7. Germline values: CDR1 SGHRS, CDR2 YFSETQ. This CDR3 reads CASSKGTSQDTQYF. For the CDR3, the DNA is TGCGCCAGCAGCAAAGGGACTAGTCAGGATACGCAGTATTTT.

The genes are TRBV27 and TRBJ2-1; no clear D gene. CDR3 length equals 15 residues. The V and J ends lost 5 bases and 0 bases respectively, with 11 bases between them. CDR1 is MNHEY and CDR2 is SMNVEV in the germline V gene (reference sequence). The CDR3 loop is CASSATVSSYNEQFF. The CDR3 DNA reads TGTGCCAGCAGTGCCACAGTAAGCTCCTACAATGAGCAGTTCTTC.

This chain uses TRBV6-6 with TRBJ2-1, with a weak D call TRBD2 (6 bases). CDR3 length: 12 amino acids. Germline loops: CDR1 MNHNY, CDR2 SVGAGI (reference sequence). V was pared by 2 bases and J by 10 bases, with 9 bases between. CDR3 in amino acids: CASSYRREEQFF. CDR3 bases: TGTGCCAGCAGTTACCGACGGGAGGAGCAGTTCTTC.

This clone was found a few times. J is TRBJ2-1 and V is TRBV25-1; D call uncertain. CDR1 is MGHDK and CDR2 is SYGVNS in the germline V gene. V shed 6 bases and J shed 6 bases, with 12 bases lying between them. CDR3 length equals 13 residues. CDR3 in DNA: TGTGCCAGCAGAAGGTATAATGGCAATGAGCAGTTCTTC. It specifies CASRRYNGNEQFF.

This clone appeared a few times. V usage is TRBV11-1 and J usage is TRBJ2-1, with TRBD1 as a possible D gene (5 bases). Germline CDR1 SGHAT, CDR2 FQDESV (reference sequence). The CDR3 extends over 15 amino acids. Trimming shortened V by 1 base and J by 1 base, and 8 bases separated the two germline ends. Here the CDR3 DNA reads TGTGCCAGCAGCTTAGGTTCAGGGTCCTACAATGAGCAGTTCTTC. Translated, it gives CASSLGSGSYNEQFF.

The chain couples TRBV7-9 to TRBJ1-2; D may be TRBD1 (5 bases). This CDR3 spans 14 amino acids. The germline V and J ends were trimmed by 3 bases and 8 bases, with 16 bases remaining between them. CDR1 is SEHNR, CDR2 FQNEAQ, per germline (reference sequence). As DNA, the CDR3 is TGTGCCAGCAGCTTCGGGGACCTCCACCGAGGCTACACCTTC. Amino acids: CASSFGDLHRGYTF.

The V call is TRBV19, the J call TRBJ1-5; TRBD1 matches at 7 bases. Trimming took 8 bases from V and 9 from J; bases not matched to a gene: 7. Germline values: CDR1 LNHDA, CDR2 SQIVND (reference sequence). This CDR3 is built from 12 residues. In DNA, the CDR3 is TGTGCCAGTGGCAGGGGGGACGGGCCCCAGCATTTT. This sequence encodes CASGRGDGPQHF.